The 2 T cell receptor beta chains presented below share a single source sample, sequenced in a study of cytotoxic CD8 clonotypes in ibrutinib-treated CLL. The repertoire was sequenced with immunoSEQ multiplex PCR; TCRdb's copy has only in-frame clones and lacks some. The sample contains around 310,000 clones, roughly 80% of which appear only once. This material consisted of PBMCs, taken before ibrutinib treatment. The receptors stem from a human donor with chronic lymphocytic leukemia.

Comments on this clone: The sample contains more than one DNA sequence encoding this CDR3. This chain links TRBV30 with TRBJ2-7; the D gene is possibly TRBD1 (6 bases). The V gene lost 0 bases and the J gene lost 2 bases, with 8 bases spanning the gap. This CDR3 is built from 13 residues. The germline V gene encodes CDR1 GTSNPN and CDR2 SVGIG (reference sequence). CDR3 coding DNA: TGTGCCTGGAGTGTAACAGGGCCCTACGAGCAGTACTTC. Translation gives CAWSVTGPYEQYF.

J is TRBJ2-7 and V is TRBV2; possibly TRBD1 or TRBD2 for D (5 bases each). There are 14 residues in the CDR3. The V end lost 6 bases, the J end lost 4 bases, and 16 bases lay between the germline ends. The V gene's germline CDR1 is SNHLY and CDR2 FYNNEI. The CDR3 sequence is CASSRDPRIYEQYF. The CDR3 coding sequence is TGTGCCAGCAGCCGGGACCCTCGAATTTACGAGCAGTACTTC.